These 23 T cell receptor beta chains were all obtained from the same sample, sequenced in a study of shared clonotypes between healthy human individuals. TCRdb's table, derived via immunoSEQ multiplex PCR, lists solely in-frame clones and lacks some. Here the sample spans 400,000 to 600,000 clones, about 76% being singletons. The sample comprised PBMCs. The receptors stem from a woman aged 40-49 years in good health. Some clones in this sample may be carry-over from other donors' samples.

The gene calls are TRBV11-2 and TRBJ1-4; 9 positions agree with TRBD1. V dropped 1 base and J dropped 7; count of bases not matched to a gene: 7. Looked up from germline, CDR1 is SGHAT and CDR2 is FQNNGV. The CDR3 runs 16 residues. The CDR3 DNA reads TGTGCCAGCAGCTTAGTACAGGGGGCCGTCGTTGAAAAACTGTTTTTT. Its protein is CASSLVQGAVVEKLFF.

The rearrangement uses TRBV11-1 and TRBJ2-7; 7 bases match TRBD1. The CDR3 covers 15 residues. The J segment lost 4 bases and the V segment lost 5 bases, leaving 11 bases of the junction unmatched. The germline CDR1 and CDR2 sequences are SGHAT and FQDESV (reference sequence). CDR3 sequence reads: CASSRNSGTAYEQYF. The CDR3 nucleotides are TGTGCCAGCAGCCGGAACTCCGGGACAGCGTACGAGCAGTACTTC.

The V call is TRBV7-9, the J call TRBJ2-2; TRBD1 aligns across 9 bases. Germline V gene lookup returns CDR1 SEHNR and CDR2 FQNEAQ (reference sequence). The V gene end was trimmed by 3 bases and the J gene end by 3 bases; junction bases not matched to a gene: 5. The CDR3 is 16 residues long. The CDR3 reads CASSFPGTGYTGELFF. In nucleotides, the CDR3 is TGTGCCAGCAGCTTCCCCGGGACAGGGTACACCGGGGAGCTGTTTTTT. The full variable domain, its missing parts supplied by reference TRBV7-9 and TRBJ2-2, is DTGVSQNPRHKITKRGQNVTFRCDPISEHNRLYWYRQTLGQGPEFLTYFQNEAQLEKSRLLSDRFSAERPKGSFSTLEIQRTEQGDSAMYLCASSFPGTGYTGELFFGEGSRLTVL.

The rearrangement uses TRBV7-8 and TRBJ2-2, with 8 nucleotides matching TRBD2. Germline-derived CDR1 and CDR2 are SGHVS and FQNEAQ. V lost 3 bases and J lost 5; bases outside the gene matches: 8. CDR3 length: 16 residues. The CDR3 loop reads CASSFRRGLGTGELFF. The DNA of the CDR3 is TGTGCCAGCAGCTTCCGGCGGGGACTAGGAACCGGGGAGCTGTTTTTT.

This clone was detected many times. This rearrangement joins TRBV5-1 to TRBJ2-1; D is undetermined. Germline-derived CDR1 and CDR2 are SGHRS and YFSETQ. This CDR3 has 14 residues. V lost 4 bases and J lost 8, with 16 bases in between. The CDR3 protein is CASSRSGPIDEQFF. CDR3 bases: TGCGCCAGCAGCCGATCCGGGCCTATCGATGAGCAGTTCTTC.

The chain joins TRBV28 to TRBJ1-4; 7 bases are shared with TRBD1. V lost 5 bases, J lost 1 base, and 7 bases stayed unmatched. Germline CDR1 MDHEN, CDR2 SYDVKM. The CDR3 is 16 amino acids. The DNA of the CDR3 is TGTGCCAGCAGTCAGACAGGGTCTGGAACTAATGAAAAACTGTTTTTT. It encodes CASSQTGSGTNEKLFF. Full variable domain (remainder filled in from reference TRBV28 and TRBJ1-4): DVKVTQSSRYLVKRTGEKVFLECVQDMDHENMFWYRQDPGLGLRLIYFSYDVKMKEKGDIPEGYSVSREKKERFSLILESASTNQTSMYLCASSQTGSGTNEKLFFGSGTQLSVL.

The rearrangement joins TRBV19 to TRBJ1-5; perhaps TRBD1 as D (6 bases). The CDR3 has 16 amino acids. Per germline, CDR1 LNHDA and CDR2 SQIVND (reference sequence). With 3 bases removed from V and 6 bases from J, the gap between germline ends came to 18 bases. CDR3 DNA sequence: TGTGCCAGTAGTATCGGAGACCGTGGAGGGGGTCAGCCCCAGCATTTT. This sequence encodes CASSIGDRGGGQPQHF.

This clone showed up just a few times. The rearrangement links TRBV11-2 to TRBJ2-7, with D perhaps TRBD1 (7 bases). The CDR3 length is 15 residues. Germline V gene sequence: CDR1 SGHAT, CDR2 FQNNGV. Trimming pared 2 bases from V and 1 base from J, leaving 12 bases between. CDR3 in DNA: TGTGCCAGCAGCTTACTTCCAGGGGGGTCCTACGAGCAGTACTTC. Protein: CASSLLPGGSYEQYF.

Details on this clone: Given the absence of the conserved phenylalanine or tryptophan at the CDR3 end, a read error is likely. For the CDR3, the DNA is TGTGCCAGCAGCCAGAGACAGGGCAGCACCGGGGAGCTGTTTTCT. Translation: CASSQRQGSTGELFS. The rearrangement uses TRBV5-5 and TRBJ2-2; 7 bases agree with TRBD1. This CDR3 has 15 residues. Germline V gene sequence: CDR1 SGHKS, CDR2 YYEKEE (reference sequence). With 4 bases clipped from V and 4 bases from J, the junction kept 7 bases outside the gene matches.

This clone occurred once. The chain recombines TRBV7-8 with TRBJ2-5; D possibly corresponds to TRBD1 (5 bases). This CDR3 comprises 14 residues. V lost 1 base to trimming and J lost 2 bases, with 8 bases between them. Germline V CDR1 and CDR2: SGHVS, FQNEAQ. This CDR3 is CASSLETAQETQYF. The CDR3 DNA sequence: TGTGCCAGCAGCTTAGAGACAGCGCAAGAGACCCAGTACTTC.

V gene TRBV5-1 combines with J gene TRBJ1-4; a possible D gene is TRBD1 (6 bases). V was pared by 4 bases and J by 5 bases, with 15 bases between. CDR3 length equals 15 residues. Per germline, CDR1 SGHRS and CDR2 YFSETQ. CDR3 region: CASSPGGSINEKLFF. For the CDR3, the DNA is TGCGCCAGCAGCCCCGGGGGCAGCATAAATGAAAAACTGTTTTTT.

The chain carries TRBV5-1 and TRBJ2-1, with D possibly being TRBD2 (6 bases). CDR1 is SGHRS and CDR2 is YFSETQ in the germline V gene. The CDR3 loop spans 15 amino acids. V was clipped by 4 bases and J by 6 bases, with 17 bases between them. CDR3 nucleotides: TGCGCCAGCAGCCGCCTTGGAGGGGTTCGCAATGAGCAGTTCTTC. It is translated as CASSRLGGVRNEQFF.

A few counts support this clone. The CDR3 loop reads CASSLNRAYGYTF. The CDR3 DNA reads TGTGCCAGCAGTTTAAACAGGGCCTATGGCTACACCTTC. The chain has TRBV27 and TRBJ1-2, with D possibly TRBD1 on 6 matching bases. CDR1 MNHEY and CDR2 SMNVEV come from the germline V gene (reference sequence). There are 13 residues in the CDR3. V was cut by 2 bases and J by 4 bases, with 8 bases left in between.

This chain joins TRBV28 and TRBJ2-2; D perhaps matches TRBD1 (6 bases). The CDR3 totals 14 residues. The V end was cut by 5 bases, the J end by 6 bases, with 13 bases between. Germline CDR1 and CDR2: MDHEN and SYDVKM. CDR3 residues: CASSLQGLPGELFF. The CDR3 DNA follows: TGTGCCAGCAGTCTACAGGGCTTACCCGGGGAGCTGTTTTTT. The full variable domain, completed using reference TRBV28 and TRBJ2-2, is DVKVTQSSRYLVKRTGEKVFLECVQDMDHENMFWYRQDPGLGLRLIYFSYDVKMKEKGDIPEGYSVSREKKERFSLILESASTNQTSMYLCASSLQGLPGELFFGEGSRLTVL.

The chain couples TRBV5-6 to TRBJ1-5, with TRBD1 matching 9 bases. V lost 4 bases to trimming and J lost 6 bases; unmatched junction nucleotides: 8. The length of the CDR3 is 15 residues. Looked up from germline, CDR1 is SGHDT and CDR2 is YYEEEE. CDR3 residues: CASSLGDRDSQPQHF. CDR3 nucleotides: TGTGCCAGCAGCCTGGGGGACAGGGATTCTCAGCCCCAGCATTTT.

The chain carries TRBV7-2 and TRBJ2-3; 9 nucleotides match TRBD2. With V trimmed by 5 bases and J by 3 bases, 3 bases remained unmatched. The CDR3 contains 14 residues. CDR1 is SGHTA, CDR2 FQGNSA, per germline. The CDR3 bases are TGTGCCAGCAGCCGGACTAGCGCAACAGATACGCAGTATTTT. It encodes CASSRTSATDTQYF.

The chain carries TRBV7-3 and TRBJ2-3; 12 bases fit TRBD2. Germline CDR1 is SGHTA and CDR2 is FQGTGA. The CDR3 is 16 residues long. The ends lost 5 bases at V and 0 bases at J; junction bases unmatched: 3. CDR3 sequence reads: CASSPTSGRSTDTQYF. The CDR3 nucleotides are TGTGCCAGCAGCCCCACTAGCGGGAGGAGCACAGATACGCAGTATTTT.

Notes on this clone: This same CDR3 is encoded by further DNA sequences in the sample. The chain uses TRBV27 and TRBJ1-2, with TRBD1 matching over 10 bases. The CDR3 spans 13 residues. CDR1 is MNHEY and CDR2 is SMNVEV in the germline V gene (reference sequence). The junction had 3 bases not matched to a gene; V was cut back by 6 bases and J by 5 bases. The CDR3: CASSWTGGYGYTF. For the CDR3, the DNA is TGTGCCAGCAGCTGGACAGGGGGGTATGGCTACACCTTC.

The chain carries TRBV28 and TRBJ2-1; 10 bases align to TRBD2. The CDR3 sequence is 16 residues long. The V and J ends lost 5 bases and 9 bases, in that order; junction bases with no gene match: 13. Germline CDR1 is MDHEN and CDR2 is SYDVKM. The CDR3, as DNA: TGTGCCAGCAGTACCCCCACTAGCGGGACCTCCGGTGAGCAGTTCTTC. Translated: CASSTPTSGTSGEQFF.

This clone showed up just once. The chain carries TRBV7-9 and TRBJ2-7; D ambiguous. The CDR3 length is 13 residues. The V and J ends lost 2 bases and 6 bases respectively, with 11 bases between them. CDR1 is SEHNR, CDR2 FQNEAQ, per germline (reference sequence). CDR3 coding DNA: TGTGCCAGCAGCTTAACCCTCGAGGCCGAGCAGTACTTC. This sequence encodes CASSLTLEAEQYF.

The V gene is TRBV5-1, the J gene TRBJ2-7; D is possibly TRBD1 or TRBD2 (5 bases each). Germline CDR1 reads SGHRS; CDR2 reads YFSETQ. Between the trimmed V and J ends, which lost 2 bases and 2 bases, there was a span of 11 bases. CDR3 length: 14 residues. The CDR3: CASSFSGPAYEQYF. DNA of the CDR3: TGCGCCAGCAGCTTTTCGGGACCAGCCTACGAGCAGTACTTC.

In regard to this clone: A far larger clone is one nucleotide away, so this likely arose from a read error. The same CDR3 can be traced to other DNA sequences in this sample. The chain employs TRBV5-1 and TRBJ1-2, with D unresolved. The CDR3 length is 9 residues. V gave up 8 bases and J gave up 8 bases, with 7 bases separating them. Germline CDR1 reads SGHRS; CDR2 reads YFSETQ. The CDR3 bases are TGCGCCAGGGACGACGGCTACACCTTC. Translated: CARDDGYTF.

The chain couples TRBV18 to TRBJ2-3; 7 bases match TRBD2. Trimming removed 3 bases from V and 0 bases from J; junction bases left unmatched: 3. This CDR3 is built from 15 residues. Germline CDR1 KGHSH, CDR2 LQKENI. The CDR3 DNA sequence: TGTGCCAGCTCACCCACTAGCGAGAGCACAGATACGCAGTATTTT. It yields the protein CASSPTSESTDTQYF.